These 30 T cell receptor beta chains came from one sample sequenced in a study of blood T cell repertoires in COVID-19. Data came from immunoSEQ multiplex PCR; TCRdb stores just in-frame clones and leaves some out. The sample records some 80,000 clones, roughly 78% being singletons. Material: peripheral blood. The receptors here all came from a man aged 55 to 70 with COVID-19, enrolled during active disease.

In nucleotides, the CDR3 is TGTGCCAGTAATAGGGGCTATGGCGAGACCCAGTACTTC. Translating it yields CASNRGYGETQYF. V gene TRBV19 combines with J gene TRBJ2-5; D might be TRBD1 (5 bases). There are 13 residues in the CDR3. Trimming cost V 7 bases and J 5 bases, with 14 bases left between them. CDR1 and CDR2 (germline): LNHDA, SQIVND (reference sequence).

This chain connects TRBV6-1 to TRBJ2-7; 7 bases are shared with TRBD2. The V and J ends lost 5 bases and 3 bases, in that order; junction bases with no gene match: 10. Looked up from germline, CDR1 is MNHNS and CDR2 is SASEGT. The CDR3 spans 15 residues. The CDR3 DNA reads TGTGCCAGCAGTCAACTGGGGGGGAGCATCTACGAGCAGTACTTC. Protein sequence: CASSQLGGSIYEQYF.

V gene TRBV24-1 combines with J gene TRBJ2-1; TRBD1 matches 9 bases. From germline, CDR1 is KGHDR and CDR2 SFDVKD. This CDR3 contains 16 residues. Trimming at V came to 5 bases and at J to 4 bases, leaving 8 bases not matched to a gene. CDR3 DNA: TGTGCCACCAGTGCCACACAGGGGGCGCGTTACAATGAGCAGTTCTTC. Protein sequence: CATSATQGARYNEQFF.

This clone was detected many times. This chain links TRBV6-2 or TRBV6-3 with TRBJ2-1; TRBD2 aligns across 7 bases. Germline trimming cut 6 bases from V and 9 bases from J; bases unmatched to any gene: 14. This CDR3 has 15 amino acids. CDR1 MNHEY and CDR2 SVGEGT come from the germline V gene. CDR3 amino acids: CASSLSQSSGTEQFF. The CDR3, as DNA: TGTGCCAGCAGCCTATCTCAATCTAGCGGTACTGAGCAGTTCTTC.

The chain couples TRBV7-2 to TRBJ2-2, with D tentatively TRBD2 (6 bases). The CDR3 extends over 14 amino acids. Per the germline V gene, CDR1 is SGHTA and CDR2 is FQGNSA. The germline V and J ends were trimmed by 6 bases and 5 bases, with 13 bases remaining between them. The CDR3 here is CASSRLEGTGELFF. DNA of the CDR3: TGTGCCAGCAGTAGACTAGAAGGGACCGGGGAGCTGTTTTTT.

The gene calls are TRBV19 and TRBJ1-1; D is possibly TRBD1 (5 bases). CDR3 length: 14 residues. With 0 bases removed from V and 8 bases from J, the gap between germline ends came to 13 bases. Per germline, CDR1 LNHDA and CDR2 SQIVND (reference sequence). DNA for the CDR3: TGTGCCAGTAGTATAGATCCGGCAGGGCTGGAAGCTTTCTTT. Protein: CASSIDPAGLEAFF.

This sequence joins TRBV7-3 and TRBJ2-2; 8 nucleotides line up with TRBD1. Trimming at V came to 3 bases and at J to 7 bases, leaving 7 bases not matched to a gene. The CDR3 sequence is 15 residues long. Germline lookup yields CDR1 SGHTA and CDR2 FQGTGA. The CDR3 nucleotides are TGTGCCAGCAGCTTGACAGGGGATTTTAACGGGGAGCTGTTTTTT. Translation gives CASSLTGDFNGELFF.

The chain carries TRBV9 and TRBJ2-3; weak D call: TRBD2 (6 bases). V was pared by 0 bases and J by 6 bases, with 8 bases between. This CDR3 has 13 amino acids. Germline CDR1 is SGDLS and CDR2 is YYNGEE. The CDR3 bases are TGTGCCAGCAGCGTAGATGCGGGGGATACGCAGTATTTT. Its translation: CASSVDAGDTQYF.

This clone was seen more than once but under ten times. The chain couples TRBV9 to TRBJ1-3; D is perhaps TRBD1 (6 bases). V dropped 3 bases and J dropped 0 bases, with 16 bases sitting between them. CDR1 is SGDLS, CDR2 YYNGEE, per germline. CDR3 size: 17 residues. For the CDR3, the DNA is TGTGCCAGCAGCGCGGACCAGGGGTTAACCTCTGGAAACACCATATATTTT. It translates to CASSADQGLTSGNTIYF.

The gene calls are TRBV16 and TRBJ1-3, with a possible D match to TRBD1 (6 bases). This CDR3 is 16 amino acids long. Deletions cut 5 bases from V and 5 bases from J, with 19 bases between. Germline-derived CDR1 and CDR2 are KGHSY and FQNENV. The CDR3 DNA is TGTGCCAGCAGCGCTGATCGTGAGGGGGAGAGAAACACCATATATTTT. This translates into CASSADREGERNTIYF.

This chain uses TRBV7-9 with TRBJ1-1; D may be TRBD1 (5 bases). The V gene's germline CDR1 is SEHNR and CDR2 FQNEAQ (reference sequence). CDR3 length: 16 residues. V lost 5 bases, J lost 3 bases, and 19 bases lay in between. CDR3 sequence reads: CASSLSWGFVDTEAFF. Here the CDR3 DNA reads TGTGCCAGCAGCCTAAGTTGGGGCTTCGTGGACACTGAAGCTTTCTTT.

The CDR3 bases are TGCGCCAGCAGCCCTTGGATAGCGGGGCATGAGCAGTTCTTC. Translated, it gives CASSPWIAGHEQFF. This chain links TRBV4-1 with TRBJ2-1; 8 nucleotides agree with TRBD2. Looked up from germline, CDR1 is MGHRA and CDR2 is YSYEKL. The CDR3 sequence is 14 residues long. V was pared by 4 bases and J by 8 bases, with 7 bases of the junction left unmatched.

The gene calls are TRBV2 and TRBJ2-2, with 8 bases matching TRBD1. This CDR3 spans 16 amino acids. V trimming: 7 bases; J trimming: 1 base; junction bases outside the gene matches: 8. Germline CDR1 reads SNHLY; CDR2 reads FYNNEI. CDR3 in amino acids: CASTAQGALNTGELFF. CDR3 coding DNA: TGTGCCAGCACCGCTCAGGGGGCTCTGAACACCGGGGAGCTGTTTTTT.

The table lists this clone with a count of one. The gene calls are TRBV27 and TRBJ2-7; 8 bases map to TRBD2. Losses at the gene ends were 5 bases for V and 1 base for J; bases not matched to a gene: 4. CDR3 length: 14 amino acids. Germline V gene sequence: CDR1 MNHEY, CDR2 SMNVEV (reference sequence). Written as DNA, the CDR3 is TGTGCCAGCAGTAGTCGGGGGGGGTCCTACGAGCAGTACTTC. This translates into CASSSRGGSYEQYF.

This clone was seen just once. J is TRBJ2-7 and V is TRBV5-4, with TRBD1 identical over 12 bases. This CDR3 spans 16 amino acids. Germline V gene data show CDR1 as SGHNT and CDR2 as YYREEE (reference sequence). V lost 4 bases, J lost 6 bases, and 11 bases stayed unmatched. The CDR3 coding sequence is TGTGCCAGCAGCAATCGTTTTCGGGACAGGGGGCCCGAGCAGTACTTC. The encoded protein is CASSNRFRDRGPEQYF.

This sequence joins TRBV13 and TRBJ1-1, with 9 bases matching TRBD1. Germline V CDR1 and CDR2: PRHDT, FYEKMQ (reference sequence). CDR3 size: 15 residues. V shed 3 bases and J 5 bases; nucleotides not matched to a gene: 7. The DNA for the CDR3 is TGTGCCAGCAGCTTGGGGACAGGGTTTGGAACTGAAGCTTTCTTT. Translating it yields CASSLGTGFGTEAFF.

This clone has more than one count but fewer than ten. The rearrangement joins TRBV19 to TRBJ2-2, with 10 nucleotides matching TRBD2. This CDR3 region has 14 residues. Germline values: CDR1 LNHDA, CDR2 SQIVND (reference sequence). With 8 bases clipped from V and 3 bases from J, the junction kept 3 bases outside the gene matches. Here the CDR3 reads CASRGLADTGELFF. CDR3 nucleotides: TGTGCCAGTCGCGGACTAGCGGACACCGGGGAGCTGTTTTTT.

V usage is TRBV9 and J usage is TRBJ1-5; no firm D call. The CDR3 loop spans 15 amino acids. Trimming took off 4 bases at V and 2 bases at J, with 13 bases between the two ends. The germline V gene encodes CDR1 SGDLS and CDR2 YYNGEE. The CDR3 reads CASSPTPMGNQPQHF. CDR3 in DNA: TGTGCCAGCAGCCCAACACCCATGGGCAATCAGCCCCAGCATTTT. Full variable domain (rest looked up from reference TRBV9 and TRBJ1-5): DSGVTQTPKHLITATGQRVTLRCSPRSGDLSVYWYQQSLDQGLQFLIQYYNGEERAKGNILERFSAQQFPDLHSELNLSSLELGDSALYFCASSPTPMGNQPQHFGDGTRLSIL.

This clone was seen more than once but under ten times. The J gene is TRBJ1-1, the V gene TRBV24-1; D remains unclear. This CDR3 spans 13 amino acids. V was pared by 11 bases and J by 1 base, with 13 bases between. Germline assignment: CDR1 KGHDR and CDR2 SFDVKD. CDR3 amino acids: CASPSGENTEAFF. As DNA, the CDR3 is TGTGCCAGTCCCTCCGGGGAGAACACTGAAGCTTTCTTT.

The rearrangement uses TRBV27 and TRBJ1-1; 10 nucleotides match TRBD1. This CDR3 comprises 15 residues. Per the germline V gene, CDR1 is MNHEY and CDR2 is SMNVEV (reference sequence). V gave up 6 bases and J gave up 3 bases; unmatched junction bases: 7. The CDR3 bases are TGTGCCAGCAGGGACCGGGACAGGGGCGACACTGAAGCTTTCTTT. Protein product: CASRDRDRGDTEAFF.

The V gene is TRBV7-9, the J gene TRBJ1-6, with D possibly being TRBD1 (5 bases). Trimming left V 4 bases short and J 8 bases short, with 9 bases between. This CDR3 is built from 13 residues. CDR1 SEHNR and CDR2 FQNEAQ come from the germline V gene (reference sequence). CDR3: CASSSTTDSPLHF. The CDR3 region has the DNA TGTGCCAGCAGCTCGACGACAGATTCACCCCTCCACTTT.

The gene calls are TRBV11-3 and TRBJ2-1; perhaps TRBD2 as D (6 bases). V was trimmed by 0 bases and J by 4 bases, leaving 13 bases between them. The CDR3 is made up of 16 amino acids. The germline V gene has CDR1 SGHNT and CDR2 YENEEA. The CDR3 region has the DNA TGTGCCAGCAGCTTAGAGGGGGGAGTACGATACAATGAGCAGTTCTTC. The encoded protein is CASSLEGGVRYNEQFF.

The chain links TRBV6-5 to TRBJ1-2; D is perhaps TRBD1 (5 bases). The CDR3 covers 12 residues. Germline V gives CDR1 MNHEY, CDR2 SVGAGI. Trimming removed 8 bases at V and 4 bases at J, with 11 bases between. The CDR3 reads CASWGEVYGYTF. CDR3 nucleotides: TGTGCCAGCTGGGGCGAAGTCTATGGCTACACCTTC.

The chain employs TRBV2 and TRBJ2-7, with TRBD1 matching over 7 bases. The CDR3 loop spans 13 amino acids. The trim removed 6 bases at V and 3 bases at J, leaving 5 bases unmatched. The V gene's germline CDR1 is SNHLY and CDR2 FYNNEI. This CDR3 is CASRTGESYEQYF. CDR3 DNA: TGTGCCAGCAGAACAGGGGAAAGCTACGAGCAGTACTTC. Combining the CDR3 with reference TRBV2 and TRBJ2-7 gives the whole variable domain EPEVTQTPSHQVTQMGQEVILRCVPISNHLYFYWYRQILGQKVEFLVSFYNNEISEKSEIFDDQFSVERPDGSNFTLKIRSTKLEDSAMYFCASRTGESYEQYFGPGTRLTVT.

CDR3 sequence (DNA): TGTGCCAGCTCACCACCGACTAGCCGAGAGACCCAGTACTTC. Its translation: CASSPPTSRETQYF. The chain has TRBV18 and TRBJ2-5, with 7 nucleotides matching TRBD2. The CDR3 sequence is 14 residues long. The germline V gene has CDR1 KGHSH and CDR2 LQKENI. The trim removed 0 bases at V and 4 bases at J, leaving 2 bases unmatched.

The gene calls are TRBV24-1 and TRBJ2-3; tentative D call: TRBD1 (6 bases). The CDR3 consists of 17 residues. In germline, CDR1 is KGHDR, CDR2 SFDVKD. V gave up 2 bases and J gave up 4 bases, with 18 bases separating them. The CDR3 reads CATSDSHPGVVADTQYF. The CDR3 nucleotides read TGTGCCACCAGTGATTCCCACCCAGGGGTCGTGGCAGATACGCAGTATTTT.

The chain couples TRBV27 to TRBJ2-7; D is unresolved. V shed 0 bases and J shed 0 bases, with 15 bases lying between them. Looked up from germline, CDR1 is MNHEY and CDR2 is SMNVEV (reference sequence). The CDR3 runs 17 residues. The CDR3 DNA reads as TGTGCCAGCAGTTTATCTTTCCGGCAGGCGAACTCCTACGAGCAGTACTTC. As protein: CASSLSFRQANSYEQYF.

J is TRBJ2-1 and V is TRBV27; a weak D match, TRBD1 (5 bases). Germline assignment: CDR1 MNHEY and CDR2 SMNVEV (reference sequence). V was cut by 3 bases and J by 6 bases, with 21 bases left in between. The CDR3 consists of 17 residues. For the CDR3, the DNA is TGTGCCAGCAGTTTGGACCCCAGGGATAATTCCCTCAATGAGCAGTTCTTC. It is translated as CASSLDPRDNSLNEQFF.

V gene TRBV18 combines with J gene TRBJ2-6; D might be TRBD1 (6 bases). The germline CDR1 and CDR2 sequences are KGHSH and LQKENI. Trimming pared 1 base from V and 2 bases from J, leaving 9 bases between. The CDR3 totals 16 residues. CDR3 DNA: TGTGCCAGCTCACCACTTCACAGGGCTGGGGCCAACGTCCTGACTTTC. Translation: CASSPLHRAGANVLTF.

This chain links TRBV4-3 with TRBJ2-7, with a tentative D call TRBD1 (6 bases). The germline V and J ends were trimmed by 4 bases and 2 bases, with 12 bases remaining between them. Germline V gene lookup returns CDR1 LGHNA and CDR2 YSLEER. CDR3 length: 14 amino acids. CDR3 region: CASSLSDRAYEQYF. The CDR3 DNA reads as TGCGCCAGCAGCCTATCGGACAGAGCCTACGAGCAGTACTTC.